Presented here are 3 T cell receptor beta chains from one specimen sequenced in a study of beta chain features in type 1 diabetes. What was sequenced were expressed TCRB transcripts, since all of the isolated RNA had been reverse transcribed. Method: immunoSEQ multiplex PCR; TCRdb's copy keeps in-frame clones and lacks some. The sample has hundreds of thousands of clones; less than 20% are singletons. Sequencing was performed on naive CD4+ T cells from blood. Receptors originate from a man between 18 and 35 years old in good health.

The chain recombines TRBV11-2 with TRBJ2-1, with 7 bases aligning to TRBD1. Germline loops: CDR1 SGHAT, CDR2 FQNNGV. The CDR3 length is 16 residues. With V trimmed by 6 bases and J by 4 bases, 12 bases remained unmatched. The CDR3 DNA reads TGTGCCAGCAGATCACCGACCGGGACAGCTTACAATGAGCAGTTCTTC. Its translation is CASRSPTGTAYNEQFF.

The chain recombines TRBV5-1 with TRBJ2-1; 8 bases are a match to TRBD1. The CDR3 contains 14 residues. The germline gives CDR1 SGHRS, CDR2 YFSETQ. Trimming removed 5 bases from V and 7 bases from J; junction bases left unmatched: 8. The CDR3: CASREQGAVNEQFF. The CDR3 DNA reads TGCGCCAGCAGGGAGCAGGGGGCGGTGAATGAGCAGTTCTTC.

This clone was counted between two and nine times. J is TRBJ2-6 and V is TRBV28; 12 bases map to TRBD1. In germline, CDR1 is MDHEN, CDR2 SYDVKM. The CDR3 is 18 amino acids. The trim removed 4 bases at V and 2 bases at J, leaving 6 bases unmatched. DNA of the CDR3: TGTGCCAGCAGTTCCCTGGGACAGGGGGCTGCTGGGGCCAACGTCCTGACTTTC. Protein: CASSSLGQGAAGANVLTF.